Given below is one T cell receptor (beta chain) in context. The PCR contained 60 Vbeta and 13 Jbeta primers. Generated by immunoSEQ multiplex PCR, the TCRdb table keeps only in-frame clones and is missing some. This sample has approximately 110,000 clones, with 76% found just once. The sample originates from a study of cytomegalovirus exposure and HLA in healthy donors. Study-level information: Of the donors genotyped, approximately 410 in all, less than 90% fell in the Caucasian-associated ancestry cluster.

This receptor was obtained from a man aged 40-49 years in good health and CMV-seropositive. Sequencing was performed on PBMCs.

The CDR3 loop is CASSTDRGMGAFF. CDR3 coding DNA: TGTGCCAGCAGTACCGACAGGGGAATGGGGGCTTTCTTT. V is TRBV6-6 and J is TRBJ1-1, with TRBD1 matching 8 bases. The CDR3 loop spans 13 amino acids. The germline gives CDR1 MNHNY, CDR2 SVGAGI (reference sequence). Germline trimming cut 5 bases from V and 11 bases from J; bases unmatched to any gene: 10.